A single sample is the source of the 20 T cell receptor beta chains below, sequenced in a study of blood T cell repertoires in COVID-19. The repertoire was sequenced with immunoSEQ multiplex PCR; TCRdb's copy has only in-frame clones and lacks some. This table has about 440,000 clones, about nine tenths appearing once. The sequencing input was PBMCs or T cells enriched from blood (not recorded which). These receptors all stem from a man younger than 30 who had recovered from COVID-19.

V gene TRBV30 combines with J gene TRBJ2-5; D possibly corresponds to TRBD2 (7 bases). The CDR3 contains 15 residues. V dropped 0 bases and J dropped 0 bases, with 11 bases sitting between them. Germline CDR1 and CDR2: GTSNPN and SVGIG (reference sequence). CDR3 nucleotide sequence: TGTGCCTGGAGTGTACAGGGAGGGTACCAAGAGACCCAGTACTTC. Protein: CAWSVQGGYQETQYF.

This rearrangement joins TRBV2 to TRBJ2-2; perhaps TRBD1 as D (6 bases). This CDR3 is built from 15 residues. V was shortened by 4 bases and J by 1 base, with 10 bases between the two germline ends. The germline CDR1 and CDR2 sequences are SNHLY and FYNNEI. The CDR3 coding sequence is TGTGCCAGCAGTGCGAGGACAGTGAACACCGGGGAGCTGTTTTTT. Translation gives CASSARTVNTGELFF.

The V gene is TRBV3-1 (or the pseudogene TRBV3-2), the J gene TRBJ1-6; D might be TRBD1 (5 bases). The CDR3 spans 15 residues. V lost 1 base and J lost 9, with 13 bases in between. The V gene's germline CDR1 is LGHDT and CDR2 YNNKEL (reference sequence). The CDR3 nucleotides read TGTGCCAGCAGCCAAGGGAGGGGTCGGGGTTCACCCCTCCACTTT. This translates into CASSQGRGRGSPLHF.

V usage is TRBV6-5 and J usage is TRBJ1-2; 8 bases agree with TRBD1. This CDR3 has 15 amino acids. Unmatched junction bases numbered 14, after V lost 6 bases and J lost 8 bases. Germline loops: CDR1 MNHEY, CDR2 SVGAGI. CDR3: CASSITGGVIWGYTF. The CDR3 nucleotides read TGTGCCAGCAGCATCACAGGGGGTGTTATATGGGGCTACACCTTC.

J is TRBJ1-1 and V is TRBV11-3; D is possibly TRBD1 (5 bases). The V gene's germline CDR1 is SGHNT and CDR2 YENEEA. V lost 5 bases, J lost 1 base, and 11 bases lay in between. CDR3 length equals 14 residues. This chain's CDR3 is CASSKGRANTEAFF. The CDR3 nucleotides are TGTGCCAGCAGCAAGGGGAGGGCGAACACTGAAGCTTTCTTT.

The CDR3 nucleotides are TGTGCCAGCAGGTTGGACAGGTACTCACCCCTCCACTTT. Translated: CASRLDRYSPLHF. V is TRBV28 and J is TRBJ1-6, with 7 nucleotides matching TRBD1. The CDR3 covers 13 residues. Germline V gives CDR1 MDHEN, CDR2 SYDVKM. J gave up 10 bases and V 6 bases, and 6 bases lay outside the gene matches. Variable domain in full (rest from reference TRBV28 and TRBJ1-6): DVKVTQSSRYLVKRTGEKVFLECVQDMDHENMFWYRQDPGLGLRLIYFSYDVKMKEKGDIPEGYSVSREKKERFSLILESASTNQTSMYLCASRLDRYSPLHFGNGTRLTVT.

The chain is built from TRBV5-1 and TRBJ1-2, with 7 nucleotides matching TRBD1. The CDR3 is made up of 18 amino acids. CDR1 is SGHRS and CDR2 is YFSETQ in the germline V gene. Trimming removed 4 bases from V and 3 bases from J; junction bases left unmatched: 18. DNA for the CDR3: TGCGCCAGCAGCCCGAGACCCGGGACAGCGGAGTCCCACTATGGCTACACCTTC. Encoded protein: CASSPRPGTAESHYGYTF.

This chain links TRBV30 with TRBJ1-1, with 9 bases identical to TRBD1. The CDR3 loop spans 16 amino acids. The germline V gene has CDR1 GTSNPN and CDR2 SVGIG (reference sequence). J was trimmed by 7 bases and V by 0 bases; bases with no gene match: 12. The CDR3 protein is CAWSVQGAFRDIEAFF. The DNA of the CDR3 is TGTGCCTGGAGTGTACAGGGGGCGTTTAGGGACATTGAAGCTTTCTTT.

This rearrangement joins TRBV19 to TRBJ1-5, with 7 bases matching TRBD1. This CDR3 has 17 residues. Germline V gene lookup returns CDR1 LNHDA and CDR2 SQIVND (reference sequence). V was pared by 4 bases and J by 6 bases, with 15 bases of the junction left unmatched. The chain's CDR3 is CASSRRPNTGVSQPQHF. For the CDR3, the DNA is TGTGCCAGTAGTAGACGTCCAAATACAGGGGTGAGTCAGCCCCAGCATTTT.

This clone was detected once. The V gene is TRBV5-1, the J gene TRBJ2-1, with 7 bases that match TRBD1. The CDR3 is made up of 14 amino acids. Germline loops: CDR1 SGHRS, CDR2 YFSETQ. V was clipped by 4 bases and J by 5 bases; unmatched bases: 6. The CDR3 DNA follows: TGCGCCAGCAGCACCTGGGACAGACACAATGAGCAGTTCTTC. Translating gives CASSTWDRHNEQFF.

The chain has TRBV19 and TRBJ2-1, with 11 nucleotides matching TRBD2. Germline trimming cut 4 bases from V and 6 bases from J; bases unmatched to any gene: 8. The germline gives CDR1 LNHDA, CDR2 SQIVND (reference sequence). This CDR3 has 16 residues. The CDR3 DNA follows: TGTGCCAGTAGTACTACCCGAGGGACTAGCGGCAATGAGCAGTTCTTC. Translated, it gives CASSTTRGTSGNEQFF.

The V call is TRBV6-4, the J call TRBJ2-3, with D maybe TRBD2 (6 bases). Germline V CDR1 and CDR2: MRHNA, SNTAGT. Trimming took 0 bases from V and 2 from J, leaving 9 bases between them. This CDR3 has 15 amino acids. CDR3 residues: CASSDSSGNTDTQYF. CDR3 nucleotides: TGTGCCAGCAGTGACTCTAGCGGAAACACAGATACGCAGTATTTT.

V usage is TRBV5-4 and J usage is TRBJ2-5; 7 bases fit TRBD2. In germline, CDR1 is SGHNT, CDR2 YYREEE (reference sequence). The V gene end was trimmed by 2 bases and the J gene end by 2 bases; junction bases not matched to a gene: 9. The CDR3 consists of 16 residues. The DNA of the CDR3 is TGTGCCAGCAGCTTAAGGGTACTAGCGATACAAGAGACCCAGTACTTC. Its translation is CASSLRVLAIQETQYF.

As to this clone: Other DNA sequences from this sample encode an identical CDR3 as well. The gene calls are TRBV5-1 and TRBJ1-5; D is perhaps TRBD1 (5 bases). The CDR3 is 14 residues long. Trimming removed 0 bases from V and 6 bases from J, with 10 bases in between. CDR1 and CDR2 (germline): SGHRS, YFSETQ. The CDR3 spells CASSLGQGGQPQHF. CDR3 sequence (DNA): TGCGCCAGCAGCTTGGGTCAGGGAGGTCAGCCCCAGCATTTT. Together with reference TRBV5-1 and TRBJ1-5, the CDR3 gives the full variable domain: KAGVTQTPRYLIKTRGQQVTLSCSPISGHRSVSWYQQTPGQGLQFLFEYFSETQRNKGNFPGRFSGRQFSNSRSEMNVSTLELGDSALYLCASSLGQGGQPQHFGDGTRLSIL.

This clone was seen only a few times. Here the CDR3 reads CASSLFLTDTQYF. CDR3 sequence (DNA): TGTGCCAGCAGCTTGTTCCTGACAGATACGCAGTATTTT. J is TRBJ2-3 and V is TRBV5-4; D is undetermined. The V gene's germline CDR1 is SGHNT and CDR2 YYREEE (reference sequence). The CDR3 length is 13 residues. V was pared by 1 base and J by 3 bases, with 6 bases between.

The chain uses TRBV4-1 and TRBJ1-5; D unclear. The CDR3 consists of 17 residues. Germline V gene data show CDR1 as MGHRA and CDR2 as YSYEKL. V gave up 0 bases and J gave up 6 bases, with 18 bases separating them. CDR3 nucleotides: TGCGCCAGCAGCCAAGAGATTCCCCTCCCGCGAGGTCAGCCCCAGCATTTT. Its translation is CASSQEIPLPRGQPQHF.

The chain uses TRBV19 and TRBJ1-5; D is ambiguous. This CDR3 comprises 14 residues. With 4 bases removed from V and 7 bases from J, the gap between germline ends came to 14 bases. Germline CDR1 LNHDA, CDR2 SQIVND (reference sequence). CDR3: CASSSYSRLQPQHF. The CDR3 DNA sequence: TGTGCCAGTAGTAGCTACTCCAGGTTGCAGCCCCAGCATTTT.

This clone was seen once. V gene TRBV13 combines with J gene TRBJ2-5; 12 nucleotides line up with TRBD2. The CDR3 extends over 16 amino acids. The germline V gene has CDR1 PRHDT and CDR2 FYEKMQ (reference sequence). The V and J ends lost 4 bases and 3 bases, in that order; junction bases with no gene match: 6. CDR3 region: CASSSPTSGSEETQYF. CDR3 nucleotides: TGTGCCAGCAGCTCCCCGACTAGCGGGAGTGAAGAGACCCAGTACTTC.

In this sample, this clone turned up once. This chain links TRBV19 with TRBJ1-6; no reliable D call. Germline CDR1 and CDR2: LNHDA and SQIVND (reference sequence). V lost 4 bases and J 7 bases, leaving 5 bases between the germline ends. The CDR3 consists of 12 residues. The CDR3 loop is CASSTRNSPLHF. The CDR3 DNA reads TGTGCCAGTAGTACGAGGAATTCACCCCTCCACTTT.

The chain combines TRBV7-9 with TRBJ1-2; 9 bases fit TRBD1. V lost 2 bases to trimming and J lost 8 bases; unmatched junction nucleotides: 9. The CDR3 has 15 amino acids. CDR1 SEHNR and CDR2 FQNEAQ come from the germline V gene (reference sequence). For the CDR3, the DNA is TGTGCCAGCAGCTTAACGGGACAGGGTGCGCGAGGCTACACCTTC. This sequence encodes CASSLTGQGARGYTF.